The text below deals with one T cell receptor (beta chain). Everyone who took part was about 18 to 90 years old, and they came from fewer than 25 US areas. All exposed participants met a person with COVID-19 within 2 weeks before entering the study. Germline values: CDR1 MDHEN, CDR2 SYDVKM. The CDR3 is made up of 16 amino acids. V gave up 4 bases and J gave up 5 bases, with 18 bases separating them. This entry comes from a study of blood T cell repertoires in COVID-19. Sequencing was performed with immunoSEQ multiplex PCR; in TCRdb, only in-frame clones are kept and a portion is missing. This sample has 270,000 or so clones; more than 85% occur once, and the top ten carry 2.8%.

This receptor was taken from a man between 40 and 49 years old who had been exposed to COVID-19. The chain employs TRBV28 and TRBJ1-5; maybe TRBD1 (5 bases). The sequenced sample was PBMCs or T cells enriched from blood (not recorded which). In nucleotides, the CDR3 is TGTGCCAGCAGTTCTCAAAGGGACTTCGGGGATCAGCCCCAGCATTTT. Amino acid sequence: CASSSQRDFGDQPQHF. Full variable domain (rest looked up from reference TRBV28 and TRBJ1-5): DVKVTQSSRYLVKRTGEKVFLECVQDMDHENMFWYRQDPGLGLRLIYFSYDVKMKEKGDIPEGYSVSREKKERFSLILESASTNQTSMYLCASSSQRDFGDQPQHFGDGTRLSIL.